The T cell receptor beta chain under discussion was sequenced for a study of breast tumors, draining lymph nodes, adjacent tissues. Study outcomes and limitations: The data were judged consistent with most tumor T cells coming from lymph node and expanding in tumor. Luminal-like breast cancer showed significantly higher tumor–nontumor repertoire similarity than basal-like.

In the case of this clonotype: Its antigen remains unidentified.

TCRdb reprocessed the multiplex PCR reads with MiXCR, giving one entry per CDR3 protein. This sample has 12,000 or so distinct CDR3 sequences; approximately 55% occur once, and the top ten carry around 40%. The CDR3 consists of 11 residues. Per germline, CDR1 SQVTM and CDR2 ANQGSEA. Trimming cost V 2 bases and J 9 bases, with 11 bases left between them. The source of this sequence is a female donor with breast cancer. Some clones in this sample may be carry-over from other donors' samples. The chain has TRBV29-1 and TRBJ2-7; D is uncertain. Sample: breast tumor tissue. CDR3 residues: CSVEYSGWQYF. CDR3 in DNA: TGCAGCGTTGAATACTCGGGTTGGCAGTACTTC.